The 12 T cell receptor beta chains below were found in one sample sequenced in a study of vaccination and CD4 T cells after COVID-19. Sequencing of DNA taken from cultured CD4+ T cells relied on the Oncomine TCR Beta short-read assay. Via MiXCR, TCRdb re-called the PCR reads, giving one row per CDR3 protein. The data show a few thousand distinct CDR3 sequences, about 42% seen once. Their antigen targets remain unknown. Treatment specified: roughly ten-day PBMC culture with coronavirus spike peptide pools or control peptides (ViraFEST assay). Sequencing was done on a sample of CD4+ T cells from blood, cultured in vitro. The receptor source for this set is a human donor who had recovered from COVID-19.

This clonotype has more than one count but fewer than ten. The chain has TRBV20-1 and TRBJ1-2, with 9 bases identical to TRBD1. This CDR3 is built from 16 residues. In germline, CDR1 is DFQATT, CDR2 SNEGSKA (reference sequence). With 1 base clipped from V and 6 bases from J, the junction kept 12 bases outside the gene matches. The CDR3 loop is CSARGGFRTGADGYTF. CDR3 bases: TGCAGTGCTAGAGGGGGATTCCGGACAGGGGCTGATGGCTACACCTTC.

This clonotype was picked up a small number of times. The chain has TRBV7-2 and TRBJ2-1; D remains ambiguous. With 2 bases removed from V and 4 bases from J, the gap between germline ends came to 9 bases. The CDR3 runs 14 residues. Germline CDR1 SGHTA, CDR2 FQGNSA. The CDR3 DNA sequence: TGTGCCAGCAGCTTATATCGTACTTACAATGAGCAGTTCTTC. Its translation is CASSLYRTYNEQFF.

This clonotype rates as large (0.1 to 1%). V gene TRBV5-4 combines with J gene TRBJ2-1, with D perhaps matching TRBD2 (6 bases). Trimming removed 4 bases from V and 0 bases from J, with 11 bases in between. The CDR3 is 15 residues long. CDR1 is SGHNT, CDR2 YYREEE, per germline (reference sequence). The CDR3 DNA is TGTGCCAGCAGCCGGGACGGGAGCTCCTACAATGAGCAGTTCTTC. Its translation is CASSRDGSSYNEQFF.

CDR3 DNA: TGTGCCAGCAGCGTAGTAGCGGGTACGCAGTATTTT. It codes for CASSVVAGTQYF. The chain joins TRBV2 to TRBJ2-3; 7 bases are a match to TRBD2. The trim removed 6 bases at V and 8 bases at J, leaving 5 bases unmatched. The CDR3 sequence is 12 residues long. Germline CDR1 SNHLY, CDR2 FYNNEI.

This clonotype was counted only a few times. The chain couples TRBV19 to TRBJ1-5, with 8 nucleotides matching TRBD1. This CDR3 spans 15 amino acids. Germline CDR1 and CDR2: LNHDA and SQIVND (reference sequence). The J segment lost 3 bases and the V segment lost 6 bases, leaving 7 bases of the junction unmatched. The CDR3 region has the DNA TGTGCCAGTAGAACAGGGGGTAATTACAATCAGCCCCAGCATTTT. Its protein product is CASRTGGNYNQPQHF.

The gene calls are TRBV5-8 and TRBJ1-6; the match to TRBD1 covers 10 bases. Germline V gene sequence: CDR1 SGHTS, CDR2 YDEGEE. Unmatched junction bases numbered 15, after V lost 4 bases and J lost 5 bases. The CDR3 loop spans 19 amino acids. In DNA form, the CDR3 reads TGTGCCAGCAGCCCCCAACGACCGGGACAGGGGAGGAATAATTCACCCCTCCACTTT. This codes for CASSPQRPGQGRNNSPLHF.

This clonotype has a handful of counts. The rearrangement links TRBV6-1 to TRBJ1-2; D is uncertain. CDR3 length: 13 residues. Looked up from germline, CDR1 is MNHNS and CDR2 is SASEGT. V was cut by 2 bases and J by 4 bases, with 8 bases left in between. CDR3 loop: CASSERQLYGYTF. The CDR3 bases are TGTGCCAGCAGTGAAAGGCAACTCTATGGCTACACCTTC.

The CDR3 here is CSARVLGTGRAGTNEQFF. CDR3 bases: TGCAGTGCTAGAGTATTAGGGACTGGGAGGGCCGGTACCAATGAGCAGTTCTTC. This rearrangement joins TRBV20-1 to TRBJ2-1; TRBD2 matches 7 bases. The CDR3 runs 18 residues. Unmatched junction bases numbered 18, after V lost 1 base and J lost 6 bases. Germline V lookup: CDR1 DFQATT, CDR2 SNEGSKA (reference sequence).

The chain uses TRBV5-4 and TRBJ2-1; TRBD1 or TRBD2 may be the D gene (5 bases each). Trimming took 4 bases from V and 3 from J, leaving 14 bases between them. CDR1 and CDR2 from the germline V gene are SGHNT and YYREEE (reference sequence). This CDR3 region has 15 residues. This chain's CDR3 is CASSDLRGDYNEQFF. The CDR3 DNA sequence: TGTGCCAGCAGCGACTTACGGGGCGACTACAATGAGCAGTTCTTC.

The CDR3 sequence: CASSRRADRASAQYF. The CDR3 DNA reads as TGTGCCAGCAGCCGCCGGGCGGACAGGGCTTCGGCCCAGTACTTC. V usage is TRBV7-2 and J usage is TRBJ2-5, with 8 bases aligning to TRBD1. Germline trimming cut 5 bases from V and 9 bases from J; bases unmatched to any gene: 14. Per germline, CDR1 SGHTA and CDR2 FQGNSA. The CDR3 contains 15 residues.

In nucleotides, the CDR3 is TGTGCCAGCTCACCTGCCCTCACATTGAGGGCTTTCTTT. It encodes CASSPALTLRAFF. The rearrangement uses TRBV18 and TRBJ1-1; unclear D gene. The CDR3 extends over 13 amino acids. The germline V and J ends were trimmed by 3 bases and 11 bases, with 16 bases remaining between them. Germline CDR1 KGHSH, CDR2 LQKENI.

V gene TRBV20-1 combines with J gene TRBJ2-1; TRBD2 matches at 10 bases. CDR1 is DFQATT and CDR2 is SNEGSKA in the germline V gene (reference sequence). The trim removed 6 bases at V and 8 bases at J, leaving 4 bases unmatched. The CDR3 has 12 residues. The CDR3 spells CSAQTSGHEQFF. The DNA of the CDR3 is TGCAGTGCCCAGACTAGCGGGCATGAGCAGTTCTTC.